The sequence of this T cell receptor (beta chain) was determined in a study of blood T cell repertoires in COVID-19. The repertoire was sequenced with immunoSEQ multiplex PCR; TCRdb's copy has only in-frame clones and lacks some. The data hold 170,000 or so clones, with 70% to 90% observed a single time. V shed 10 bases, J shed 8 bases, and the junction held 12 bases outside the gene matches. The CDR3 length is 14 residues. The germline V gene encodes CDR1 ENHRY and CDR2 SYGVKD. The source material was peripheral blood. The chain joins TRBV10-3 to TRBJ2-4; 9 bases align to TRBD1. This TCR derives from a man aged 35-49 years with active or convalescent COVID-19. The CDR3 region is CATGDRVGNHIQYF. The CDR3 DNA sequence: TGTGCCACCGGGGACAGGGTGGGGAATCACATTCAGTACTTC.